The rows below give T cell receptor beta chains drawn from one sample of a study of cytomegalovirus exposure and HLA in healthy donors. Here immunoSEQ multiplex PCR was the method, and the copy in TCRdb shows in-frame clones only, minus some. The table records about 110,000 clones, roughly 88% of them present only once. Sequenced input: PBMCs. These TCRs come from a woman aged 18-35 years in good health and CMV-seronegative. Both conserved end residues are part of each CDR3. Fields, in order: clone size, J gene, D gene, V gene, CDR3 DNA, CDR3 protein. The D gene is left open where the match is weak. Clone size is not always given. Where it is, it says once, few, many or a class for expanded clones.

size: -; J: TRBJ1-6; D: TRBD1; V: TRBV9; DNA: TGTGCCAGCAGCAAAATCCAGGGGGCTGACGATAATTCACCCCTCCACTTT; CDR3: CASSKIQGADDNSPLHF
size: medium-sized; J: TRBJ1-1; D: TRBD1; V: TRBV10-3; DNA: TGTGCCATCAGCGCAGGGGGCGCGGAGACTGAAGCTTTCTTT; CDR3: CAISAGGAETEAFF
size: few; J: TRBJ1-5; D: -; V: TRBV19; DNA: TGTGCCAGTAGTCCTTTTGGAGGGGGCAATCAGCCCCAGCATTTT; CDR3: CASSPFGGGNQPQHF
size: -; J: TRBJ2-2; D: TRBD1; V: TRBV28; DNA: TGTGCCAGCAGCCGGACAGGGGGCGGTGGGAACACCGGGGAGCTGTTTTTT; CDR3: CASSRTGGGGNTGELFF
size: -; J: TRBJ2-2; D: -; V: TRBV7-8; DNA: TGTGCCAGCAGCTTAAACGGCGGGGTAGCGAACACCGGGGAGCTGTTTTTT; CDR3: CASSLNGGVANTGELFF
size: -; J: TRBJ1-5; D: -; V: TRBV25-1; DNA: TGTGCCAGCAGTGGAAACGGGGGTCCCAATCAGCCCCAGCATTTT; CDR3: CASSGNGGPNQPQHF
size: -; J: TRBJ1-2; D: TRBD1; V: TRBV6-5; DNA: TGTGCCAGCAGTTCCTCGGGGACAGGAGGTGATGGCTACACCTTC; CDR3: CASSSSGTGGDGYTF
size: -; J: TRBJ2-7; D: TRBD1; V: TRBV7-7; DNA: TGTGCCAGCAGCTGGGACAGGGAGGACGAGCAGTACTTC; CDR3: CASSWDREDEQYF
size: -; J: TRBJ1-4; D: -; V: TRBV6-6; DNA: TGTGCCAGCATCCCAGGGGCAACTAATGAAAAACTGTTTTTT; CDR3: CASIPGATNEKLFF
size: -; J: TRBJ1-5; D: -; V: TRBV12-5; DNA: TGTGCTAGTGGGACGGGACTGTTCAATCAGCCCCAGCATTTT; CDR3: CASGTGLFNQPQHF
size: -; J: TRBJ1-2; D: TRBD1; V: TRBV27; DNA: TGTGCCAGCAGCCCGGGACAGGACTATGGCTACACCTTC; CDR3: CASSPGQDYGYTF
size: few; J: TRBJ2-1; D: -; V: TRBV15; DNA: TGTGCCACCAGCGCGTCGATTGAGGGTCCCAATGAGCAGTTCTTC; CDR3: CATSASIEGPNEQFF
size: -; J: TRBJ2-3; D: -; V: TRBV18; DNA: TGTGCCAGCTCACTACAGGGTATAACAGATACGCAGTATTTT; CDR3: CASSLQGITDTQYF
size: -; J: TRBJ1-1; D: TRBD1; V: TRBV27; DNA: TGTGCCAGCAGTCGAGAAACAGGGGGCACTGAAGCTTTCTTT; CDR3: CASSRETGGTEAFF
size: once; J: TRBJ2-5; D: TRBD1; V: TRBV6-1; DNA: TGTGCCAGCACCTTAAGCGGGACAGGGGGACAGACCCAGTACTTC; CDR3: CASTLSGTGGQTQYF